This TCR beta chain originates from a study of blood T cell repertoires in COVID-19. The wider study: COVID-19 samples, acute and convalescent, were from the United States, Italy and Spain.

The authors' processing: Reference gene primer amplification in the assay estimated nucleated cell counts. Clones were read by immunoSEQ multiplex PCR, and TCRdb kept only the in-frame ones, dropping some. The V and J calls and clone size were taken over from that table, and D and trimming were inferred from the DNA. The table shows some 150,000 clones, with 83% occurring only once. Cohort allocation depended upon clinical history that participants reported. The V gene's germline CDR1 is SGHRS and CDR2 YFSETQ. This CDR3 has 16 amino acids. V dropped 0 bases and J dropped 6; count of bases not matched to a gene: 6.

The V call is TRBV5-1, the J call TRBJ2-3; the match to TRBD2 covers 11 bases. This TCR was recovered from a woman between 50 and 59 years old in a cohort exposed to, infected with or recovered from COVID-19 (not recorded which). Sequenced sample: PBMCs or T cells enriched from blood (not recorded which). The CDR3 loop is CASSLDSGGAGDTQYF. CDR3 DNA: TGCGCCAGCAGCTTGGATAGCGGGGGGGCCGGGGATACGCAGTATTTT.